The T cell receptor beta chain under discussion was sequenced for a study of blood T cell repertoires in COVID-19. Background on the study: COVID-19 samples collected from the United States, Italy and Spain covered acute and convalescent phases. From T cells, B-cell-depleted T cells, or PBMCs came the material, which was cDNA or gDNA.

The CDR3 has 13 amino acids. V was clipped by 9 bases and J by 4 bases; unmatched bases: 6. Per germline, CDR1 SNHLY and CDR2 FYNNEI. The authors' processing: Amplified reference gene primers provided the basis for estimating nucleated cell counts. Using immunoSEQ multiplex PCR, the repertoire was profiled, and TCRdb retains in-frame clones only, with some absent. V, J and clone size reflect that table, while D and trimming were determined from the DNA. The table has about 130,000 clones, 85% seen once. The clonotype comes from a man older than 75 with active or convalescent COVID-19. The specimen was peripheral blood. The V gene is TRBV2, the J gene TRBJ1-5; TRBD1 aligns across 7 bases. The CDR3 loop is CASQGQPNQPQHF. The CDR3, as DNA: TGTGCCAGTCAGGGACAGCCGAATCAGCCCCAGCATTTT.